This TCR beta chain was documented in a study of cytomegalovirus exposure and HLA in healthy donors. Study-level results: In an earlier analysis, most TCR beta V segments were productive about 87% or about 30% of the time. Reportedly, TCR beta sequences accurately predicted HLA-A and HLA-B alleles in most subjects. Cytomegalovirus-associated TCR beta chains were listed, numbering roughly 150. Apart from CMV serostatus, no immune exposure information was available.

Details on this clone: Its antigen is as yet unknown.

PCR primers comprised 60 Vbeta and 13 Jbeta primers. This table comes from immunoSEQ multiplex PCR, and its TCRdb copy is limited to in-frame clones, with some not included. The table has around 150,000 clones, 80% seen once. Trimming stripped 4 bases from V and 1 base from J, with 15 bases between. Germline V CDR1 and CDR2: SQVTM, ANQGSEA. The CDR3 loop spans 15 amino acids. Sequenced input: PBMCs. The sequence came from a man aged 35 to 55 in good health and CMV-seropositive. The chain links TRBV29-1 to TRBJ2-3, with D tentatively TRBD2 (5 bases). This CDR3 is CSVGFGGPGTDTQYF. DNA for the CDR3: TGCAGCGTTGGCTTTGGAGGCCCGGGCACAGATACGCAGTATTTT.